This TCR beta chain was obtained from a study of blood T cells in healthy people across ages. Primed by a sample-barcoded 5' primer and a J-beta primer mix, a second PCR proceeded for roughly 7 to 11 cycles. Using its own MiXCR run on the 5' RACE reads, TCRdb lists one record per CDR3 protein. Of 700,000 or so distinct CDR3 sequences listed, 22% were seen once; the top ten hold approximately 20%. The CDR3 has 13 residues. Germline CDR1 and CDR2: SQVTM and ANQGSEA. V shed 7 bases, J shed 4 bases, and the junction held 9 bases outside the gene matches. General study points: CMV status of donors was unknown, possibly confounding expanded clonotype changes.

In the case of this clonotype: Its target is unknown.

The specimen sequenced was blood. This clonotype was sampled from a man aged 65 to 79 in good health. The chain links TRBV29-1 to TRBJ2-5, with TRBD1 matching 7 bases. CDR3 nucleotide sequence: TGCAGCGCTCAGACAGGGATGGGAGAGACCCAGTACTTC. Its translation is CSAQTGMGETQYF.